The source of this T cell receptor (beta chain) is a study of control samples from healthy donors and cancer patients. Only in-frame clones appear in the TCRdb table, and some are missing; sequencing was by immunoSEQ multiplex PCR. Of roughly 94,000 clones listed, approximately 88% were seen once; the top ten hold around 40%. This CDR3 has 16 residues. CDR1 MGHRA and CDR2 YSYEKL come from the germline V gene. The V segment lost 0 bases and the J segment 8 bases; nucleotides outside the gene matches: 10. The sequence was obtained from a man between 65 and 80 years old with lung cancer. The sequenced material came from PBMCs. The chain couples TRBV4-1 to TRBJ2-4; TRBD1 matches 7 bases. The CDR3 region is CASSQEARQGGDIQYF. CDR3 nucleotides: TGCGCCAGCAGCCAAGAGGCAAGACAGGGTGGGGACATTCAGTACTTC.